These T cell receptor beta chains were read from a single sample in a study of blood T cell repertoires in COVID-19. TCRdb's table, derived via immunoSEQ multiplex PCR, lists solely in-frame clones and lacks some. The sample has about 400,000 clones; approximately 88% are singletons. The source material was peripheral blood. The receptor source for this set is a man in his forties with acute or convalescent COVID-19. Both conserved end residues are part of each CDR3. D genes are given only for firm matches. Size is omitted from some rows. Given values are once, few, many or a class for expanded clones.

TGCGCCAGCAGCCCGGGGGAGGACACTGAAGCTTTCTTT CASSPGEDTEAFF . TRBJ1-1 TRBV5-1 .
TGCGCCAGCAGCCAAGACGAATCGGAGGGCTACGAGCAGTACTTC CASSQDESEGYEQYF . TRBJ2-7 TRBV4-3 .
TGTGCCAGCAGCTTTACAGGGGGCGGTGGAAACACCATATATTTT CASSFTGGGGNTIYF TRBD1 TRBJ1-3 TRBV7-2 .
TGTGCCAGCAGCCAACACTGGACTAGCGGGAGGTGGGACAAAAACATTCAGTACTTC CASSQHWTSGRWDKNIQYF TRBD2 TRBJ2-4 TRBV4-2 .
TGTGCCAGCAGCCCAACAGGGGGGACTAATGAAAAACTGTTTTTT CASSPTGGTNEKLFF TRBD1 TRBJ1-4 TRBV7-2 .
TGTGCCAGCAGTGGGGAGGGCGGACAGCCCCAGCATTTT CASSGEGGQPQHF . TRBJ1-5 TRBV6-4 .
TGTGCCAGTAGTATGGGACAGGGGGCCTATCAGCCCCAGCATTTT CASSMGQGAYQPQHF TRBD1 TRBJ1-5 TRBV19 .
TGTGCCAGCAGCTTAGAGGTGACAGTTGCCCAGCCCCAGCATTTT CASSLEVTVAQPQHF . TRBJ1-5 TRBV7-8 .
TGTGCCAGCGGGCTATACCGCGCAGGGGGGTCCTACAATGAGCAGTTCTTC CASGLYRAGGSYNEQFF . TRBJ2-1 TRBV28 .
TGTGCCAGCAGCCAAGTTTCAGGGAACACCGGGGAGCTGTTTTTT CASSQVSGNTGELFF . TRBJ2-2 TRBV3-1/TRBV3-2 .
TGTGCCAGCAGTCAACTAGGTGAGCAGTTCTTC CASSQLGEQFF . TRBJ2-1 TRBV2 .
TGTGCCAGCAGCCCCGGAGAAACGGGGACCCAGTACTTC CASSPGETGTQYF . TRBJ2-5 TRBV7-2 .
TGTGCCAGCAGCCAAAAGACAGGGGCGGACACTGAAGCTTTCTTT CASSQKTGADTEAFF TRBD1 TRBJ1-1 TRBV4-2 .
TGTGCCAGCAGCGCCGGCGGGACTAGCGGGAGGGGGCACAATGAGCAGTTCTTC CASSAGGTSGRGHNEQFF TRBD2 TRBJ2-1 TRBV9 .
TGCGCCAGCAGCTCGGGTGGCGGGTATAATTCACCCCTCCACTTT CASSSGGGYNSPLHF . TRBJ1-6 TRBV5-1 once
TGTGCCAGCAGTTTATCGCAGGTTAGTGAGCAGTTCTTC CASSLSQVSEQFF . TRBJ2-1 TRBV27 .
TGTGCCAGCAGCTTAACCAGGGGAGAGAACACTGAAGCTTTCTTT CASSLTRGENTEAFF . TRBJ1-1 TRBV7-9 .
TGTGCCAGTAGCCTAAGGACAGCGAACTATGGCTACACCTTC CASSLRTANYGYTF . TRBJ1-2 TRBV19 .
TGTGCCAGCAGTTCCGCAGACAGGGCCGACTACGAGCAGTACTTC CASSSADRADYEQYF TRBD1 TRBJ2-7 TRBV11-2 .
TGTGCCAGCAGGGATTCGATGGCTAGCGGATTCACAGATACGCAGTATTTT CASRDSMASGFTDTQYF TRBD2 TRBJ2-3 TRBV2 .
TGTGCCAGCAGTTACTCGAGGGACACACTAACCTACGAGCAGTACTTC CASSYSRDTLTYEQYF . TRBJ2-7 TRBV6-2/TRBV6-3 few
TGTGCCACCAGTCCCATCCCGACAGGGGCCACTGAAGCTTTCTTT CATSPIPTGATEAFF TRBD1 TRBJ1-1 TRBV15 .
TGTGCCAGCAGCCAAGGCAGGAACTATGGCTACACCTTC CASSQGRNYGYTF . TRBJ1-2 TRBV14 .
TGTGCCAGTAGTATAGATCTAACGGGGAGGTCCTACGAGCAGTACTTC CASSIDLTGRSYEQYF . TRBJ2-7 TRBV19 .
TGTGCCAGCAGCGTAGGGGCAAGACGTACTGAAGCTTTCTTT CASSVGARRTEAFF . TRBJ1-1 TRBV9 few
TGTGCCTGGAGTGTAGGTATCAAGGGGTACGAGCAGTACTTC CAWSVGIKGYEQYF . TRBJ2-7 TRBV30 .
TGTGCTAGTGGTTTGGTAGAAAGGCGCGGAGAGAACTATGGCTACACCTTC CASGLVERRGENYGYTF . TRBJ1-2 TRBV12-5 few
TGCGCCAGCAGCCACACCGGGACAGTGGGAACCGGGGAGCTGTTTTTT CASSHTGTVGTGELFF TRBD1 TRBJ2-2 TRBV4-1 .
TGTGCCAGCAGTGTCGAGGGGGTCGGAACCGGGGAGCTGTTTTTT CASSVEGVGTGELFF . TRBJ2-2 TRBV2 .